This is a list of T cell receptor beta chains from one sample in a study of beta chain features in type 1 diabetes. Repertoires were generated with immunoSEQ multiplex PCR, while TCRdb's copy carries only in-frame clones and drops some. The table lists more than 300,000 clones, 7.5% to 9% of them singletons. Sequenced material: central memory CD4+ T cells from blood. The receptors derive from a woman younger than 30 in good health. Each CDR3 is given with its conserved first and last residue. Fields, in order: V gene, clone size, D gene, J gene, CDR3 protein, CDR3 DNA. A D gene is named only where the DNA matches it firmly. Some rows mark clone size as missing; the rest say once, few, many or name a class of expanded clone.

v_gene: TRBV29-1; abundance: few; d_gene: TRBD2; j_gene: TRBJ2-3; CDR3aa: CSVSSGSSDTQYF; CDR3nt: TGCAGCGTTTCTAGCGGGAGCTCGGATACGCAGTATTTT
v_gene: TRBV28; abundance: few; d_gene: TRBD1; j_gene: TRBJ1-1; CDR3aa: CASIPSGQVDTEAFF; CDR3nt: TGTGCCAGCATTCCCTCGGGACAGGTGGACACTGAAGCTTTCTTT
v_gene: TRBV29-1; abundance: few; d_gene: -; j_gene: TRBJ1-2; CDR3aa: CSVEDTGLYGYTF; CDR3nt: TGCAGCGTTGAAGATACAGGGCTCTATGGCTACACCTTC
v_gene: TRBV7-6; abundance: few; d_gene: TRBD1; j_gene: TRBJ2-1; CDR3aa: CASSLAGTGRVNEQFF; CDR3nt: TGTGCCAGCAGCTTAGCCGGGACAGGGAGGGTGAATGAGCAGTTCTTC
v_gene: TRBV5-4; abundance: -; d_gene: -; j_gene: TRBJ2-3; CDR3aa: CASSSRNIDSALTQYF; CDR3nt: TGTGCCAGCAGCTCGCGGAACATCGACAGCGCGCTTACGCAGTATTTT
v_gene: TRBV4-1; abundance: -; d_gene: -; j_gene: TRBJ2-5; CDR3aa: CASSQDQGGKTQYF; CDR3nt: TGCGCCAGCAGCCAAGATCAGGGTGGAAAGACCCAGTACTTC
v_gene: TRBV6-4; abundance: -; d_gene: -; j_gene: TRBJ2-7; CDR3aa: CASSDMDEQYF; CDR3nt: TGTGCCAGCAGTGACATGGACGAGCAGTACTTC
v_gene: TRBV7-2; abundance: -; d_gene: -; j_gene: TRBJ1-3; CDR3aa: CASGLWDTIYF; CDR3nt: TGTGCCAGCGGCTTATGGGACACCATATATTTT
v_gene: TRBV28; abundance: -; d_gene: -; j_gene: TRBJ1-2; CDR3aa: CASSAGGHDYGYTF; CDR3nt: TGTGCCAGCAGTGCGGGGGGGCACGACTATGGCTACACCTTC
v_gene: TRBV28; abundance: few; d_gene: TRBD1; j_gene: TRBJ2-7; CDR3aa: CASSAPGQGPYEQYF; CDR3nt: TGTGCCAGCAGTGCACCGGGACAGGGCCCCTACGAGCAGTACTTC
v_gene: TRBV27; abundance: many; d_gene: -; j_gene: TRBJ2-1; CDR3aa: CASRRRGTDNEQFF; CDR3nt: TGTGCCAGCCGGAGACGGGGGACAGACAATGAGCAGTTCTTC
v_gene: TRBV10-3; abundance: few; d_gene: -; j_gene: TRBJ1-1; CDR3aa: CAISVRGTTEAFF; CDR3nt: TGTGCCATCAGTGTGCGGGGGACCACTGAAGCTTTCTTT
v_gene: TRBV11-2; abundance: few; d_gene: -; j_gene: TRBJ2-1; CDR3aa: CASSLVTAGPGNEQFF; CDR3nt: TGTGCCAGCAGCTTAGTAACGGCGGGCCCGGGGAATGAGCAGTTCTTC
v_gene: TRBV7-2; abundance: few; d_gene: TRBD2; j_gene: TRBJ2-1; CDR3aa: CASSLWAGDYEQFF; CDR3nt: TGTGCCAGCAGCTTATGGGCGGGAGACTATGAGCAGTTCTTC
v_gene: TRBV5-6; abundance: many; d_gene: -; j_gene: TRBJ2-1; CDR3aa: CASSLITGISYNEQFF; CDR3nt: TGTGCCAGCAGCCTAATAACAGGGATATCCTACAATGAGCAGTTCTTC
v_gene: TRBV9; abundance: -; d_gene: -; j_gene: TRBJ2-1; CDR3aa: CASSATGGTSNEQFF; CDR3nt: TGTGCCAGCAGCGCCACCGGCGGGACCTCAAATGAGCAGTTCTTC
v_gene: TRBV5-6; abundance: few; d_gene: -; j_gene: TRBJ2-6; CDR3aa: CASSFVASSGANVLTF; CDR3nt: TGTGCCAGCAGCTTCGTTGCCAGCTCTGGGGCCAACGTCCTGACTTTC
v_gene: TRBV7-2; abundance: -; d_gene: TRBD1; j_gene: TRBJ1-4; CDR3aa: CASSSQGKLFF; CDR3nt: TGTGCCAGCAGCTCACAGGGGAAACTGTTTTTT
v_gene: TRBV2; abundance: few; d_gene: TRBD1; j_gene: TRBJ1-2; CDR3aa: CASLDRGYGYTF; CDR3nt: TGTGCCAGCCTAGACAGGGGCTATGGCTACACCTTC
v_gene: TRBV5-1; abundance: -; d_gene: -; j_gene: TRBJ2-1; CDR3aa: CASSLVFGLVNYEQFF; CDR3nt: TGCGCCAGCAGCTTGGTATTTGGGCTAGTCAATTATGAGCAGTTCTTC
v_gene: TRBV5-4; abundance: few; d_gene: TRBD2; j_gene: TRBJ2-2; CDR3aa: CASSEGLAGVGELFF; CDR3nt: TGTGCCAGCAGCGAGGGACTAGCGGGAGTTGGGGAGCTGTTTTTT
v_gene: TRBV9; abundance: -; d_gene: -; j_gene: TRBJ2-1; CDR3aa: CASSVAGLGNEQFF; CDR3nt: TGTGCCAGCAGCGTAGCGGGATTGGGCAATGAGCAGTTCTTC
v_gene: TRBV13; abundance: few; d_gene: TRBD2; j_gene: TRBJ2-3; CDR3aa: CASSLRAGGGVDTQYF; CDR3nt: TGTGCCAGCAGCTTACGAGCGGGAGGCGGGGTAGATACGCAGTATTTT
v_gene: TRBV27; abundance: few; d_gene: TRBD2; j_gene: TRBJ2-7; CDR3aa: CASSFSREGYEQYF; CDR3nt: TGTGCCAGCAGTTTCTCGCGGGAGGGCTACGAGCAGTACTTC
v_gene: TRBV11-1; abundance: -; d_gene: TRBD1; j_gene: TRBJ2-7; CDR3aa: CASSSRQGGAYEQYF; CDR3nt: TGTGCCAGCAGCTCACGACAGGGGGGCGCCTACGAGCAGTACTTC
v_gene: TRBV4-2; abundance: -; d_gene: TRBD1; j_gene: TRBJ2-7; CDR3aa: CASSRDRENEQYF; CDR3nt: TGTGCCAGCAGCCGAGACAGGGAGAACGAGCAGTACTTC
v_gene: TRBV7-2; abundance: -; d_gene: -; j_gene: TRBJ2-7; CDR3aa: CASSPLGNHEQYF; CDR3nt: TGTGCCAGCAGCCCCCTTGGGAACCACGAGCAGTACTTC
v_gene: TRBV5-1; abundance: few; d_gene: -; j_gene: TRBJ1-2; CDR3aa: CASSLGQYGYTF; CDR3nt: TGCGCCAGCAGCTTGGGACAGTATGGCTACACCTTC
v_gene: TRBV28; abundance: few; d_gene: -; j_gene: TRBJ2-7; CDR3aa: CASSGTWMEQYF; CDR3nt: TGTGCCAGCAGTGGGACATGGATGGAGCAGTACTTC
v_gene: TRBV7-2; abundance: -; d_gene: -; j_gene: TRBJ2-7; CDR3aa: CASSQSLWGYEQYF; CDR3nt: TGTGCCAGCAGCCAAAGCTTGTGGGGATACGAGCAGTACTTC
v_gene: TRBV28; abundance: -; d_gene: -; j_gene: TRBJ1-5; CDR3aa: CASSSPQWAGNQPQHF; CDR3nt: TGTGCCAGCAGTTCTCCCCAGTGGGCCGGGAATCAGCCCCAGCATTTT
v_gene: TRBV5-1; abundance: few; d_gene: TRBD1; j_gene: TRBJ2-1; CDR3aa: CASRETGGMYNEQFF; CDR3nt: TGCGCCAGCCGAGAGACAGGGGGAATGTACAATGAGCAGTTCTTC
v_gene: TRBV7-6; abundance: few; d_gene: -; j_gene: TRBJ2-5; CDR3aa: CASSFRGTQYF; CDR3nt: TGTGCCAGCAGCTTCCGAGGGACCCAGTACTTC
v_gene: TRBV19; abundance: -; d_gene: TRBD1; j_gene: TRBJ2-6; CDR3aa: CASSHPRTGLPGANVLTF; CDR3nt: TGTGCCAGTAGTCATCCGAGGACAGGGTTACCTGGGGCCAACGTCCTGACTTTC
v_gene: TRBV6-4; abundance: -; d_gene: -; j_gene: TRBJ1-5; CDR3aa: CASSVNDGQPQHF; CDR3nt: TGTGCCAGCAGTGTTAATGATGGACAGCCCCAGCATTTT
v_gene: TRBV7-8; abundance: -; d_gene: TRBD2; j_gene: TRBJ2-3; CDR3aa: CASRLTGLAGDTQYF; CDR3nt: TGTGCCAGCAGATTAACCGGACTAGCGGGAGATACGCAGTATTTT
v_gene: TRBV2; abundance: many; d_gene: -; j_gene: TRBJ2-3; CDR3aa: CASRVRASTDTQYF; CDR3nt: TGTGCCAGCAGAGTCAGAGCTAGCACAGATACGCAGTATTTT
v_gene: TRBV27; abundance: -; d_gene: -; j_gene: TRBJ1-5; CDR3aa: CASSGNNQPQHF; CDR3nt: TGTGCCAGCAGTGGGAACAATCAGCCCCAGCATTTT
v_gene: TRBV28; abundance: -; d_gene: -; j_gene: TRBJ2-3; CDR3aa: CASSPLRVWDTQYF; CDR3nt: TGTGCCAGCAGTCCGTTGCGGGTTTGGGATACGCAGTATTTT
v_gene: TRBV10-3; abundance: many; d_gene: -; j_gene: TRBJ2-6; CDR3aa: CAITNPGANVLTF; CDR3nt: TGTGCCATCACCAACCCTGGGGCCAACGTCCTGACTTTC
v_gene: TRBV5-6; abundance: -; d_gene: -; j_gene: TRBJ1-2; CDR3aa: CASSLVFSDGYTF; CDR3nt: TGTGCCAGCAGCTTGGTGTTCTCTGATGGCTACACCTTC
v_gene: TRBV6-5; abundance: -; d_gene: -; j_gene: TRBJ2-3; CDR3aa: CASSSRAWADTQYF; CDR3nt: TGTGCCAGCAGTTCCAGGGCCTGGGCAGATACGCAGTATTTT
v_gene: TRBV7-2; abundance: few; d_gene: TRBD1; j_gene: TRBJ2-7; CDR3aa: CASSLSLTGDEQYF; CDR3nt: TGTGCCAGCAGCTTATCCTTGACAGGGGACGAGCAGTACTTC
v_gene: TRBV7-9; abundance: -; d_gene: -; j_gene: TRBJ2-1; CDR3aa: CASSLHPGGLEQFF; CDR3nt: TGTGCCAGCAGCCTACACCCCGGAGGACTAGAGCAGTTCTTC
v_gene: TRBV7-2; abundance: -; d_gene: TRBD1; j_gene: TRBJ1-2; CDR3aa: CASSLVAGGVGYTF; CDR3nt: TGTGCCAGCAGCTTAGTTGCAGGGGGCGTAGGCTACACCTTC
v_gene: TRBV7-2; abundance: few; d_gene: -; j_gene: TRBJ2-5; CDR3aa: CASSLDIIQETQYF; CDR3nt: TGTGCCAGCAGCTTGGACATAATCCAAGAGACCCAGTACTTC
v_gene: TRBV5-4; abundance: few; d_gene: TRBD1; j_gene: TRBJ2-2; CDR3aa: CASSPRQGSNTGELFF; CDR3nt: TGTGCCAGCAGCCCAAGACAGGGATCGAACACCGGGGAGCTGTTTTTT
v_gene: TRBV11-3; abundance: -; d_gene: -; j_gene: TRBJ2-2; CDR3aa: CASRPDSANTGELFF; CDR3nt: TGTGCCAGCAGGCCGGACAGCGCGAACACCGGGGAGCTGTTTTTT
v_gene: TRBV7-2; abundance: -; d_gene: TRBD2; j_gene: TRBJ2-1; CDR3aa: CASSLDRDYLQFF; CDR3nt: TGTGCCAGCAGCTTAGACCGGGACTATCTACAGTTCTTC
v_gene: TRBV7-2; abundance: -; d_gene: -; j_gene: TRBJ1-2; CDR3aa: CASSLAFSGEGGYTF; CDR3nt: TGTGCCAGCAGCTTAGCTTTTAGCGGGGAAGGGGGCTACACCTTC
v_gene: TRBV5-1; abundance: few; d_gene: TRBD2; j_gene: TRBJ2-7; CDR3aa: CASSPGRGLAGVYEQYF; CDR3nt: TGCGCCAGCAGCCCGGGGAGGGGACTAGCGGGAGTGTACGAGCAGTACTTC
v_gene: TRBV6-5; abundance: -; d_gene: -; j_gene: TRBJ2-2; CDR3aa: CASSYSPGRGELFF; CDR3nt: TGTGCCAGCAGTTACTCGCCCGGCCGCGGGGAGCTGTTTTTT
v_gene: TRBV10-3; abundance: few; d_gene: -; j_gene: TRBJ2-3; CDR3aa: CAISESLRATDTQYF; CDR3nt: TGTGCCATCAGTGAGTCTTTGAGAGCCACAGATACGCAGTATTTT